These T cell receptor beta chains were read from a single sample in a study of blood T cell repertoires in COVID-19. Assay: immunoSEQ multiplex PCR; the TCRdb copy retains only in-frame clones and omits some. Seen here are a few hundred thousand clones, 75% to 90% observed once, and the top ten hold just under 0.95%. Material for sequencing was peripheral blood. Every receptor here comes from a woman aged 40-49 years who had recovered from COVID-19. Both conserved end residues are part of each CDR3. D genes are given only for firm matches. The size of a clone is reported for some rows only, either as once, few or many, or as a class for expanded clones.

TRBV2,TRBJ2-7,TRBD1,-,CASSGGTDSYEQYF,TGTGCCAGCAGTGGTGGGACAGATTCCTACGAGCAGTACTTC
TRBV27,TRBJ2-3,-,-,CASSPDPLGGLNTQYF,TGTGCCAGCAGTCCCGACCCACTAGGAGGATTAAATACGCAGTATTTT
TRBV3-1/TRBV3-2,TRBJ1-3,-,-,CASSQVDISGNTIYF,TGTGCCAGCAGCCAAGTCGACATCTCTGGAAACACCATATATTTT
TRBV5-3,TRBJ2-2,-,-,CARSLGCRGNTGELFF,TGTGCCAGAAGCTTGGGGTGCCGAGGAAACACCGGGGAGCTGTTTTTT
TRBV7-7,TRBJ2-5,TRBD2,-,CASSLGTSGREETQYF,TGTGCTAGCAGTCTAGGGACTAGCGGGAGGGAAGAGACCCAGTACTTC
TRBV7-2,TRBJ2-2,-,-,CASSPISSAGELFF,TGTGCCAGCAGCCCTATTAGTAGCGCCGGGGAGCTGTTTTTT
TRBV5-1,TRBJ1-2,-,few,CASSLDIYGYTF,TGCGCCAGCAGCTTGGACATCTATGGCTACACCTTC
TRBV28,TRBJ2-7,-,-,CASSFLTGISYEQYF,TGTGCCAGCAGTTTCCTTACAGGAATTTCCTACGAGCAGTACTTC
TRBV7-9,TRBJ1-5,TRBD1,-,CASSSAGQGNSNQPQHF,TGTGCCAGCAGCTCGGCGGGACAGGGGAATAGCAATCAGCCCCAGCATTTT
TRBV27,TRBJ2-7,TRBD1,-,CASRGTGGTYEQYF,TGTGCCAGCAGGGGGACAGGGGGTACCTACGAGCAGTACTTC
TRBV29-1,TRBJ1-4,TRBD1,-,CSVGGQSNEKLFF,TGCAGCGTTGGGGGACAGTCTAATGAAAAACTGTTTTTT
TRBV5-6,TRBJ2-1,TRBD1,-,CASSVRDRVDEQFF,TGTGCCAGCAGCGTGCGGGACAGGGTGGATGAGCAGTTCTTC
TRBV7-2,TRBJ2-1,-,-,CASSRDWGTNEQFF,TGTGCCAGCAGCCGGGACTGGGGTACCAATGAGCAGTTCTTC
TRBV27,TRBJ2-1,TRBD2,-,CASSRLAGANEQFF,TGTGCCAGCAGCCGACTAGCGGGAGCCAATGAGCAGTTCTTC
TRBV2,TRBJ2-2,TRBD2,-,CASSPGLAGTGELFF,TGTGCCAGCAGCCCGGGACTAGCGGGCACCGGGGAGCTGTTTTTT
TRBV7-2,TRBJ2-4,TRBD2,-,CASSLGESWREKNIQYF,TGTGCCAGCAGCTTAGGTGAGAGCTGGCGGGAGAAAAACATTCAGTACTTC
TRBV28,TRBJ1-6,-,-,CASTPQGGLYNSPLHF,TGTGCCAGCACCCCCCAAGGAGGACTCTATAATTCACCCCTCCACTTT
TRBV5-4,TRBJ2-1,-,-,CASRSDSSSYNEQFF,TGTGCCAGCAGGTCGGACAGTAGCTCCTACAATGAGCAGTTCTTC
TRBV7-9,TRBJ1-4,TRBD1,-,CASSTGTDYEKLFF,TGTGCCAGCAGCACAGGGACAGATTACGAAAAACTGTTTTTT
TRBV7-2,TRBJ1-1,TRBD1,-,CASSLQGAGTEAFF,TGTGCCAGCAGCCTGCAGGGGGCCGGAACTGAAGCTTTCTTT
TRBV27,TRBJ2-7,TRBD1,-,CASSLKGAVGSYEQYF,TGTGCCAGCAGTTTAAAGGGGGCCGTAGGCTCCTACGAGCAGTACTTC
TRBV6-5,TRBJ1-4,TRBD1,-,CASSSGQGGKLFF,TGTGCCAGCAGTTCGGGACAGGGAGGAAAACTGTTTTTT
TRBV2,TRBJ1-5,-,-,CASSYDRTSNQPQHF,TGTGCCAGCAGTTATGACAGGACTAGCAATCAGCCCCAGCATTTT
TRBV5-4,TRBJ2-5,TRBD2,-,CASSSRLAGRQETQYF,TGTGCCAGCAGCAGCAGACTAGCGGGCAGACAAGAGACCCAGTACTTC